This TCR beta chain was identified during a study of T-cell reconstitution after alpha-beta-depleted transplantation in children. Study-level findings and limits: Approximately two months post-transplant, alpha-beta T cells reportedly originated from several hundred expanded graft clones. Where some patients showed high TCRbeta diversity at day 60, it came from recipient T cells and thymic progenitors that had survived. It was newly produced T cells that mostly accounted for T-cell counts and diversity one year after transplant.

Trimming pared 6 bases from V and 11 bases from J, leaving 17 bases between. Germline CDR1 and CDR2: ENHRY and SYGVKD. The CDR3 has 14 residues. TCRbeta library construction was performed incorporating unique molecular identifiers. TCRdb ran MiXCR on the PCR reads and lists one entry per CDR3 protein. The sample holds about 4,900 distinct CDR3 sequences, roughly 24% seen once. This clonotype was recorded at least ten times. Its antigen is unknown. This receptor was obtained from a male patient under 10 years old who had a stem cell transplant for acute lymphoblastic leukemia, so the T cells may come from the graft donor. The chain links TRBV10-3 to TRBJ1-6, with D possibly being TRBD1 (5 bases). The source was PBMCs, mostly from graft donor cells, collected 60 days after TCRalphabeta/CD19-depleted stem cell transplant. In DNA, the CDR3 is TGTGCCATCAGCGATCGACAGAACCTACCACCCCTCCACTTT. Its translation is CAISDRQNLPPLHF.